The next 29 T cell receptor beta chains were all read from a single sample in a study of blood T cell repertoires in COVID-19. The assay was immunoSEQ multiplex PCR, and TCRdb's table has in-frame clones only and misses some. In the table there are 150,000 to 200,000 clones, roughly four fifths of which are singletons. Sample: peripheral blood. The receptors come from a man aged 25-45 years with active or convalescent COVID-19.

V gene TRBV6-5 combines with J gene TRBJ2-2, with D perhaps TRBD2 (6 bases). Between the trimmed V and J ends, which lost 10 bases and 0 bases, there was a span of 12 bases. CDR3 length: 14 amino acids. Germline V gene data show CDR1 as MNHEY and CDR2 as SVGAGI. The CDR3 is CATRPGANTGELFF. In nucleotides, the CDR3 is TGTGCCACTCGCCCGGGGGCGAACACCGGGGAGCTGTTTTTT.

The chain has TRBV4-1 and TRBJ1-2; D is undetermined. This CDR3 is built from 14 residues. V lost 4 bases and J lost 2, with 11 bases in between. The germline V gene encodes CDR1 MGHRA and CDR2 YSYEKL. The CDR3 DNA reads TGCGCCAGCAGCCCTCCCGCGGGGAACTATGGCTACACCTTC. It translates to CASSPPAGNYGYTF.

The CDR3 sequence: CASGTGDSPLHF. CDR3 coding DNA: TGTGCCAGCGGGACAGGAGACTCACCCCTCCACTTT. This chain joins TRBV11-1 and TRBJ1-6, with 8 bases that match TRBD1. CDR1 is SGHAT, CDR2 FQDESV, per germline (reference sequence). There are 12 residues in the CDR3. Trimming removed 8 bases from V and 10 bases from J; junction bases left unmatched: 4.

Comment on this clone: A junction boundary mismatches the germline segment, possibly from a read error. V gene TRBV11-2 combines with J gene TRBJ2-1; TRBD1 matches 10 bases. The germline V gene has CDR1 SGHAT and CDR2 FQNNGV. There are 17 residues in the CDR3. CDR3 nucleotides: TGTGCCAGCAGCTTAGACGACAGGGGGCCAACCTACAGTGAGCAGTTCTTC. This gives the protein CASSLDDRGPTYSEQFF.

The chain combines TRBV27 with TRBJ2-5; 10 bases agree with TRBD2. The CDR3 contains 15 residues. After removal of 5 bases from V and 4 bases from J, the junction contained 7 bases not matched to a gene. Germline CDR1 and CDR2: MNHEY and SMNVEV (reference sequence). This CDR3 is CASSVAGGFRETQYF. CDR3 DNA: TGTGCCAGCAGTGTAGCGGGGGGTTTTAGAGAGACCCAGTACTTC.

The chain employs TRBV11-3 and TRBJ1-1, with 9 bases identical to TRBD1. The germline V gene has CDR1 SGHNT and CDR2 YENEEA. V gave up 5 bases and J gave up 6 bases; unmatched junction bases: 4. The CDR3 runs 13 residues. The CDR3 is CASSRDRASEAFF. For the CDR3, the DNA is TGTGCCAGCAGCCGGGACAGGGCGTCTGAAGCTTTCTTT.

CDR3 DNA: TGTGCCAGCAGTGGAGCGACAGGGCTCTACGAGCAGTACGTC. This encodes CASSGATGLYEQYV. V and J are TRBV6-1 and TRBJ2-7, with 7 positions matching TRBD1. J lost 3 bases, V lost 4 bases, and 6 bases had no gene match. Per germline, CDR1 MNHNS and CDR2 SASEGT. The CDR3 consists of 14 residues.

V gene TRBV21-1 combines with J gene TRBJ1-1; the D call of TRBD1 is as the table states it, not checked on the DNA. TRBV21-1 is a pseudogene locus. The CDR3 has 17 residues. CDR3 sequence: CASSKAATGGADTEAFF. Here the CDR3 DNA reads TGTGCCAGCAGCAAAGCGGCGACAGGGGGCGCGGACACTGAAGCTTTCTTT.

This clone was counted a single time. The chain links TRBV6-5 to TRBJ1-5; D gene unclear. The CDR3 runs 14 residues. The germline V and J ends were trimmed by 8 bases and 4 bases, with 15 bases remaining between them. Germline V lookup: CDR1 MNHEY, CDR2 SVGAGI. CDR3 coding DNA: TGTGCCAGCCAAAGGAGCGGGGAGAATCAGCCCCAGCATTTT. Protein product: CASQRSGENQPQHF.

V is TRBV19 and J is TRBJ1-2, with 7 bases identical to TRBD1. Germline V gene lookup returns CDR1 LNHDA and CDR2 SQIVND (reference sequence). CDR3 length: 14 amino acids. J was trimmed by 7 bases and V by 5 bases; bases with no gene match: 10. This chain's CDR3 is CASSLGETGTGYTF. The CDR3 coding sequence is TGTGCCAGTAGTCTTGGGGAGACAGGGACTGGCTACACCTTC.

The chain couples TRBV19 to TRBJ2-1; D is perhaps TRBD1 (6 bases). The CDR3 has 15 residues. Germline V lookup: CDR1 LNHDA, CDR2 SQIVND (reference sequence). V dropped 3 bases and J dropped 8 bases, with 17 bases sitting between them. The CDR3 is CASSIPPTGVYEQFF. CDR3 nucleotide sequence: TGTGCCAGTAGTATCCCCCCGACAGGAGTTTATGAGCAGTTCTTC.

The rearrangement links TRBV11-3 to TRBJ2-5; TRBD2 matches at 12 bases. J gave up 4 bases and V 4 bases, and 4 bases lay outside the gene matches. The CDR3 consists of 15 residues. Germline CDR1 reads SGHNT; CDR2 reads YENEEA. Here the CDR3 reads CASSSGLAGIETQYF. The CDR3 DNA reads TGTGCCAGCAGCTCCGGACTAGCGGGAATAGAGACCCAGTACTTC.

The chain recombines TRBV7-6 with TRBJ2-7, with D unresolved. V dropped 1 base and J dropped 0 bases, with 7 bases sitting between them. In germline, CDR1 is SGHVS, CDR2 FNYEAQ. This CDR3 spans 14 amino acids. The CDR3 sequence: CASSLGHSSYEQYF. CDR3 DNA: TGTGCCAGCAGCTTAGGCCATAGCTCCTACGAGCAGTACTTC.

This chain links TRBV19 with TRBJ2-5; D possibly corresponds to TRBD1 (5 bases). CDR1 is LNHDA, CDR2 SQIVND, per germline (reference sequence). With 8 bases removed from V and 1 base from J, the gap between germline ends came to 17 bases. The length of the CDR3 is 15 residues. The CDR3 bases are TGTGCCAGTTCCCTGGGCAGGGAAGGCCAAGAGACCCAGTACTTC. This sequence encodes CASSLGREGQETQYF.

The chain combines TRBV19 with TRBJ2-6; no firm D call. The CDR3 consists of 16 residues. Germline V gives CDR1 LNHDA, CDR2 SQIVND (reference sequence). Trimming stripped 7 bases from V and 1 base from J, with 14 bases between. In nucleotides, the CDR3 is TGTGCCAGTAACCCTACCCCTGCTTCTGGGGCCAACGTCCTGACTTTC. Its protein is CASNPTPASGANVLTF.

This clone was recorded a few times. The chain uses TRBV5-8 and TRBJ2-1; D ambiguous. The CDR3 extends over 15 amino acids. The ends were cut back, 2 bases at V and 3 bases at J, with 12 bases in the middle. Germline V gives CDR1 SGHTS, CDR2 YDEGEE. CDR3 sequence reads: CASSFRRLVYNEQFF. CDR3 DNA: TGTGCCAGCAGCTTCCGGAGACTGGTCTACAATGAGCAGTTCTTC. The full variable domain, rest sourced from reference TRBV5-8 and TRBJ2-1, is EAGVTQSPTHLIKTRGQQATLRCSPISGHTSVYWYQQALGLGLQFLLWYDEGEERNRGNFPPRFSGRQFPNYSSELNVNALELEDSALYLCASSFRRLVYNEQFFGPGTRLTVL.

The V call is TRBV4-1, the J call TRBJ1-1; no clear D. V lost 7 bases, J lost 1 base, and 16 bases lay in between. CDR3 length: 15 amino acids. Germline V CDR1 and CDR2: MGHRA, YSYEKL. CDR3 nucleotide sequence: TGCGCCAGCACCCAGCCACTGGGCAGGAACACTGAAGCTTTCTTT. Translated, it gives CASTQPLGRNTEAFF.

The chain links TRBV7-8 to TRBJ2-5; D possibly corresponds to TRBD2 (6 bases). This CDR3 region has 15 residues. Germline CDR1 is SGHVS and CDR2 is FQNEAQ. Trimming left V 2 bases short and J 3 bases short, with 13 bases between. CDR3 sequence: CASSLFEGGEETQYF. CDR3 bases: TGTGCCAGCAGCTTATTTGAGGGAGGCGAAGAGACCCAGTACTTC.

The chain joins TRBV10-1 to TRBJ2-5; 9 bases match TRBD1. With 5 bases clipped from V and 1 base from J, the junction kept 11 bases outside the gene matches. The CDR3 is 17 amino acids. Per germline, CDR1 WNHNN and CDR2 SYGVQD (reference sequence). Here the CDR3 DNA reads TGCGCCAGCAGTTCGGCTACAGGGGGCTTCGCCCAAGAGACCCAGTACTTC. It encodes CASSSATGGFAQETQYF.

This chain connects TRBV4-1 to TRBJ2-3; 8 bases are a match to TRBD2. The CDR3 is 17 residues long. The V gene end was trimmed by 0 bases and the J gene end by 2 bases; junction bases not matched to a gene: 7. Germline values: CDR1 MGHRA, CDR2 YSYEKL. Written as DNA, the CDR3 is TGCGCCAGCAGCCAAGATATCCAGCGGGGGCACACAGATACGCAGTATTTT. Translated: CASSQDIQRGHTDTQYF.

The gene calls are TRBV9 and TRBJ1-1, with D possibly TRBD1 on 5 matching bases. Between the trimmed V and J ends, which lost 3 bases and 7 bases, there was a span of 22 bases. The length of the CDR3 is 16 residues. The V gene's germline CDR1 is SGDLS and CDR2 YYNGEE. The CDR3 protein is CASSASPPGRVVEAFF. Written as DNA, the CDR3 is TGTGCCAGCAGCGCAAGCCCCCCCGGCAGGGTCGTTGAAGCTTTCTTT.

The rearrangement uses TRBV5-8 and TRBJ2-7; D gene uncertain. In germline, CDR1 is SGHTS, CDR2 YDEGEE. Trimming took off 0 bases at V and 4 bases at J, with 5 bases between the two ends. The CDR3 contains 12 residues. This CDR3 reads CASSLVRYEQYV. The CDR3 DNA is TGTGCCAGCAGCTTGGTTAGATACGAGCAGTACGTC.

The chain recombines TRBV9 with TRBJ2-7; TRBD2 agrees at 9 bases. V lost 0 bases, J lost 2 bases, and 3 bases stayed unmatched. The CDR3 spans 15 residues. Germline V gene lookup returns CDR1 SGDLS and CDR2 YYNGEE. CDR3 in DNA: TGTGCCAGCAGCGTAGGGGCTAGCGGGACCTACGAGCAGTACTTC. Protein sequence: CASSVGASGTYEQYF.

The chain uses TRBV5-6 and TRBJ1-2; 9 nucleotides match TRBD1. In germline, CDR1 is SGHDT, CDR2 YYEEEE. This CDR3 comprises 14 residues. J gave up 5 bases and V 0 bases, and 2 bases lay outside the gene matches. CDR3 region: CASSLDRGLYGYTF. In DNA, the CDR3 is TGTGCCAGCAGCTTGGACAGGGGGCTTTATGGCTACACCTTC.

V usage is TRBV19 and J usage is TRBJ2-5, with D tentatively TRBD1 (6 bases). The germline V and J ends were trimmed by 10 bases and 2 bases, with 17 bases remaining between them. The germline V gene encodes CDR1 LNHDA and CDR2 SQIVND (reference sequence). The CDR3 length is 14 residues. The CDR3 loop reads CATTRDNSQETQYF. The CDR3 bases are TGTGCCACCACACGGGACAACTCTCAAGAGACCCAGTACTTC. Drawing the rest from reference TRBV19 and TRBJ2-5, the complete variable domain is DGGITQSPKYLFRKEGQNVTLSCEQNLNHDAMYWYRQDPGQGLRLIYYSQIVNDFQKGDIAEGYSVSREKKESFPLTVTSAQKNPTAFYLCATTRDNSQETQYFGPGTRLLVL.

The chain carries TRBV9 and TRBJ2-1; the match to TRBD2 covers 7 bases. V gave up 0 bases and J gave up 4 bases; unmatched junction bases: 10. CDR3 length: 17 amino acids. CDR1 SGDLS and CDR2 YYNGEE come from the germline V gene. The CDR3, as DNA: TGTGCCAGCAGCGTAGCGATGGGGCTAGCGGCATACAATGAGCAGTTCTTC. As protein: CASSVAMGLAAYNEQFF.

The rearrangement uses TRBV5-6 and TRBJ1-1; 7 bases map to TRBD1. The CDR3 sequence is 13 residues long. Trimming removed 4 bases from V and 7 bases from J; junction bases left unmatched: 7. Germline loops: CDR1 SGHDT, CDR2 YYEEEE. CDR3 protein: CASSPGQEFEAFF. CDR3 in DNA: TGTGCCAGCAGCCCCGGACAGGAGTTTGAAGCTTTCTTT.

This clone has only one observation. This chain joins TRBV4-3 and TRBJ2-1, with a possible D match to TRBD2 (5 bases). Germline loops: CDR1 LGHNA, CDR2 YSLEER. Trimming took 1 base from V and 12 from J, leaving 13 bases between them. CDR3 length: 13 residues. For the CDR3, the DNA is TGCGCCAGCAGCCAAGTCATGGACCGGGGGCAGTTCTTC. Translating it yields CASSQVMDRGQFF.

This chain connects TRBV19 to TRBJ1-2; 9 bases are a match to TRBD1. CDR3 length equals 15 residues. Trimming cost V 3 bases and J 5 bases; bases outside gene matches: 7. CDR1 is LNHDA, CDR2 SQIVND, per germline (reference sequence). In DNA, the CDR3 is TGTGCCAGTAGTATTGTGGGACAGGGACCTTATGGCTACACCTTC. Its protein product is CASSIVGQGPYGYTF.